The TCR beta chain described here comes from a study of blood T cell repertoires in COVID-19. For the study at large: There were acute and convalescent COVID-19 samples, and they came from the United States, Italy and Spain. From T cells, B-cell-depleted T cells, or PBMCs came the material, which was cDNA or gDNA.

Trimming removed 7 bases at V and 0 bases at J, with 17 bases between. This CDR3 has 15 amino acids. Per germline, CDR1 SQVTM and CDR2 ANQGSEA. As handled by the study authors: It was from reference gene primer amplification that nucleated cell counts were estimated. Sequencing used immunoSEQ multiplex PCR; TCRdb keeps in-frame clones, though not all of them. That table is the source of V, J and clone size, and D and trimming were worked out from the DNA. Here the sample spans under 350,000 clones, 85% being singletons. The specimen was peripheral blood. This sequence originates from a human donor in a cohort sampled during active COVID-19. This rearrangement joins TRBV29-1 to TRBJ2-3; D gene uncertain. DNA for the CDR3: TGCAGCGCCGAGGATCGAGGATCTAGCACAGATACGCAGTATTTT. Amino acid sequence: CSAEDRGSSTDTQYF.